The T cell receptor beta chain under discussion was sequenced for a study of shared clonotypes between healthy human individuals. Study information: Donors were two women and a few men aged 18 to 49. A donor's plate count was three for CD4 naive and three for CD4 memory; CD8 naive had two and CD8 memory one.

Produced via immunoSEQ multiplex PCR; TCRdb's table is partial and in-frame only. The repertoire holds hundreds of thousands of clones, around 96% seen once, with 0.11% in the top ten. The naive CD8 population came from CD45RO-negative cells selected for CCR7, without terminally differentiated effector memory CD45RA+ cells. The receptor's source is a woman in her twenties or thirties in good health. Sequenced input: naive CD8+ T cells sorted from blood.

CDR3 protein: CASSLSYGGGSSYEQYF. CDR3 sequence (DNA): TGTGCCAGCAGCTTGTCTTACGGAGGTGGGAGCTCCTACGAGCAGTACTTC. V is TRBV5-6 and J is TRBJ2-7; TRBD2 is a possible D gene (5 bases). Germline V CDR1 and CDR2: SGHDT, YYEEEE. V shed 1 base and J shed 0 bases, with 17 bases lying between them. The CDR3 covers 17 residues.